This record covers a single TCR beta chain. Antigen specificity is unknown. This specimen belongs to a study of cytomegalovirus exposure and HLA in healthy donors. The V and J ends lost 7 bases and 0 bases, in that order; junction bases with no gene match: 10. Germline CDR1 is MRHNA and CDR2 is SNTAGT. The CDR3 extends over 17 amino acids. Whole-study findings and limits: Because they were indistinguishable, some V segments, including TRBV6-2 and TRBV6-3, were excluded. Investigators reported 150 to 200 TCR beta chains as tied to cytomegalovirus. In a later analysis, HLA-associated beta chains showed higher expansion and lower generation probabilities than comparable chains.

In the PCR, 60 Vbeta and 13 Jbeta primers were used. Profiled with immunoSEQ multiplex PCR; TCRdb holds only in-frame clones, not every one. The sample contains over 150,000 clones, about 80% of which appear only once. This chain connects TRBV6-4 to TRBJ2-2; 8 bases align to TRBD1. Source material: PBMCs. This receptor was obtained from a young man in good health and CMV-seronegative. DNA for the CDR3: TGTGCCAGCACCCGAAGGTCAGGGGGCGCGAACACCGGGGAGCTGTTTTTT. This sequence encodes CASTRRSGGANTGELFF.